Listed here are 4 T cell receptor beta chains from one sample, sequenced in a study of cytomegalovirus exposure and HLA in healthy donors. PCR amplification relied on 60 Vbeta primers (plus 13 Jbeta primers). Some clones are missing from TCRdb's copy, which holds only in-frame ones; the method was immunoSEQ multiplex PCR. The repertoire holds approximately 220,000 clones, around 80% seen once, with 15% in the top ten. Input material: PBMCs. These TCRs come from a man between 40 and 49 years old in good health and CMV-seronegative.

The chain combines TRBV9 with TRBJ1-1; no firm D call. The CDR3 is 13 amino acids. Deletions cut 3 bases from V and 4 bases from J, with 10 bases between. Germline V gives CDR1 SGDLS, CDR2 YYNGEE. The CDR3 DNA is TGTGCCAGCAGCGCCGCGGGAGGCACTGAAGCTTTCTTT. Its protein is CASSAAGGTEAFF.

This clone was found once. CDR3 protein: CASSYYRNREQYF. The CDR3 coding sequence is TGTGCCAGCAGTTACTACAGGAACCGCGAGCAGTACTTC. The J gene is TRBJ2-7, the V gene TRBV6-5; weak D call: TRBD1 (5 bases). CDR3 length equals 13 residues. In germline, CDR1 is MNHEY, CDR2 SVGAGI. Trimming left V 1 base short and J 6 bases short, with 10 bases between.

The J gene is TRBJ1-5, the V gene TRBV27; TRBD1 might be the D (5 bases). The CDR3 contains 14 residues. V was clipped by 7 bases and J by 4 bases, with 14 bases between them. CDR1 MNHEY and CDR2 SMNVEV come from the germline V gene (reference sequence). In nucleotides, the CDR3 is TGTGCCAGCATGACCGGGGGTCGTAATCAGCCCCAGCATTTT. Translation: CASMTGGRNQPQHF.

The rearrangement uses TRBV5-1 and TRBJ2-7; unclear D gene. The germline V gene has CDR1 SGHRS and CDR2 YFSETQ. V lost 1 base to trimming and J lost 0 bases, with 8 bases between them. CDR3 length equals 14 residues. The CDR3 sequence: CASSLYGDSYEQYF. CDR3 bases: TGCGCCAGCAGCTTGTATGGAGACTCCTACGAGCAGTACTTC. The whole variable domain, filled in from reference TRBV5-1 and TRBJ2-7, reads KAGVTQTPRYLIKTRGQQVTLSCSPISGHRSVSWYQQTPGQGLQFLFEYFSETQRNKGNFPGRFSGRQFSNSRSEMNVSTLELGDSALYLCASSLYGDSYEQYFGPGTRLTVT.